This TCR beta chain was captured by sequencing in a study of T cell responses to AZD1222 COVID-19 vaccine. Study-level information: Pooled together were second doses at about 4 or about 12 weeks. Whole-study results and caveats: Spike-specific TCR breadth and depth both grew after two AZD1222 doses. Epitopes outside B.1.351 and B.1.1.7 mutated regions reportedly drew nearly half of spike TCRs. Without day 14 samples, only post-peak T cell repertoires were studied.

The repertoire was sequenced with immunoSEQ multiplex PCR; TCRdb's copy has only in-frame clones and lacks some. The table records about 92,000 clones, approximately 91% of them present only once. About this clone: Antigen specificity is unknown.

The CDR3 contains 14 residues. Trimming pared 3 bases from V and 2 bases from J, leaving 8 bases between. Germline V gives CDR1 SGHRS, CDR2 YFSETQ. V and J are TRBV5-1 and TRBJ1-4, with D hard to call. The source of this sequence is an adult in good health. The source material was peripheral blood, sampled on day 0 of AZD1222 vaccination. CDR3 in amino acids: CASSSSATNEKLFF. Here the CDR3 DNA reads TGCGCCAGCAGCTCTTCAGCCACTAATGAAAAACTGTTTTTT.